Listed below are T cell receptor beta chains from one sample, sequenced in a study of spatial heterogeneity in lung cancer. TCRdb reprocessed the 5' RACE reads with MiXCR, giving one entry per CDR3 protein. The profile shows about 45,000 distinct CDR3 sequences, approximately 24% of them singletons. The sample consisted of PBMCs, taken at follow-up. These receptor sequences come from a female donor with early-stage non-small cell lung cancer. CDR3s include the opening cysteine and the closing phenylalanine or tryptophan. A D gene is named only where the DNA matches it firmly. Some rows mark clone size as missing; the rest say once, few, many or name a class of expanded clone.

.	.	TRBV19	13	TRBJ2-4	CASNRRQENIQYF	TGTGCCAGTAATAGGCGGCAAGAAAACATTCAGTACTTC
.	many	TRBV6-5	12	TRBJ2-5	CASSYGTETQYF	TGTGCCAGCAGTTACGGAACAGAGACCCAGTACTTC
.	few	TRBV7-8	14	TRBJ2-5	CASSLGGAEETQYF	TGTGCCAGCAGCCTCGGCGGGGCGGAAGAGACCCAGTACTTC
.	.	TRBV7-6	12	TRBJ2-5	CASSGQRETQYF	TGTGCCAGCAGCGGCCAGAGGGAGACCCAGTACTTC
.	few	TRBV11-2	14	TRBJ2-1	CASTPVLSYNEQFF	TGTGCCAGCACCCCCGTACTCTCCTACAATGAGCAGTTCTTC
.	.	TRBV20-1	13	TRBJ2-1	CSAPGPNYNEQFF	TGCAGTGCTCCGGGACCTAACTACAATGAGCAGTTCTTC
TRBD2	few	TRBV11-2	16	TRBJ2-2	CASSLVLAGGIGELFF	TGTGCCAGCAGCTTAGTTCTAGCGGGAGGCATCGGGGAGCTGTTTTTT
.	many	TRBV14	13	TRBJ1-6	CASSPGWTSPLHF	TGTGCCAGCAGCCCTGGTTGGACCTCACCCCTCCACTTT
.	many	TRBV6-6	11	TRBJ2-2	CASSNTGELFF	TGTGCCAGCAGCAACACCGGGGAGCTGTTTTTT
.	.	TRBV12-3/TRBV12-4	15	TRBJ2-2	CASSLRQQYTGELFF	TGTGCCAGCAGTTTACGACAGCAGTACACCGGGGAGCTGTTTTTT
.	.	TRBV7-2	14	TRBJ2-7	CASSLTVSSYEQYF	TGTGCCAGCTCGCTGACAGTTAGCTCCTACGAGCAGTACTTC
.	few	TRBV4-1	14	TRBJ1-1	CASSQAWLNTEAFF	TGCGCCAGCAGCCAAGCGTGGCTTAACACTGAAGCTTTCTTT
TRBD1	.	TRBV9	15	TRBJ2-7	CASSGMGTGGYEQYF	TGTGCCAGCAGCGGTATGGGGACAGGGGGCTACGAGCAGTACTTC
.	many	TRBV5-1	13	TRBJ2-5	CASSLPGEETQYF	TGCGCCAGCAGCTTGCCAGGGGAAGAGACCCAGTACTTC
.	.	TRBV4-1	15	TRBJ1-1	CASSQDFNPTRSAFF	TGCGCCAGCAGCCAAGATTTTAACCCGACCCGATCGGCTTTCTTT
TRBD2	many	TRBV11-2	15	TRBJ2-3	CASSPTSGRLDTQYF	TGTGCCAGCAGCCCCACTAGCGGGAGGCTAGATACGCAGTATTTT
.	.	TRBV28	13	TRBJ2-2	CASRRGVTGELFF	TGTGCCAGCAGAAGGGGCGTCACCGGGGAGCTGTTTTTT
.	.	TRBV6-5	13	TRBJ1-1	CASSYSQNTEAFF	TGTGCCAGCAGTTACTCGCAGAACACTGAAGCTTTCTTT
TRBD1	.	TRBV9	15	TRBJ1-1	CASSVGTGFNTEAFF	TGTGCCAGCAGCGTAGGGACAGGATTTAACACTGAAGCTTTCTTT
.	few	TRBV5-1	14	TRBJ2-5	CASSPGGRTETQYF	TGCGCCAGCAGCCCTGGCGGGCGGACGGAGACCCAGTACTTC
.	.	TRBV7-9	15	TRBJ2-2	CASSFWDGDTGELFF	TGTGCCAGCAGCTTCTGGGACGGAGACACCGGGGAGCTGTTTTTT
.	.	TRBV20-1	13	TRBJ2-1	CSASGWSVSEQFF	TGCAGTGCTAGCGGGTGGTCAGTTAGCGAGCAGTTCTTC
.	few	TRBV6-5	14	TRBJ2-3	CASSPASGSDTQYF	TGTGCCAGCAGCCCCGCCAGCGGCTCAGATACGCAGTATTTT
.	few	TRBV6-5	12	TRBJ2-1	CASSRARNEQFF	TGTGCCAGCAGCCGGGCCCGCAATGAGCAGTTCTTC